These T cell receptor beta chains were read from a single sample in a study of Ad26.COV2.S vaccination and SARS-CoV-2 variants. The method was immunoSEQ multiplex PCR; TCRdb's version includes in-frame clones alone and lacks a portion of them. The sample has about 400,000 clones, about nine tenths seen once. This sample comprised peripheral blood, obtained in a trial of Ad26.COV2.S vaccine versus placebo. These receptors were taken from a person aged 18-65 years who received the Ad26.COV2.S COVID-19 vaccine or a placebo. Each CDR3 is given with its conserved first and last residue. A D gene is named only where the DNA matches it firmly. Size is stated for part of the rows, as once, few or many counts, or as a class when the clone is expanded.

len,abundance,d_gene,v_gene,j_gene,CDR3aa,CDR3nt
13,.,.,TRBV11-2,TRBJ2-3,CASSSTSFLAQYF,TGTGCCAGCAGCTCTACTAGTTTCCTTGCGCAGTATTTT
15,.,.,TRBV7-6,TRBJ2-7,CASSLGLGRSYEQYF,TGTGCCAGCAGCTTAGGATTGGGACGCTCCTACGAGCAGTACTTC
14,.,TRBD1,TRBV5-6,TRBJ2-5,CASSRGTAQETQYF,TGTGCCAGCAGCCGAGGGACAGCCCAAGAGACCCAGTACTTC
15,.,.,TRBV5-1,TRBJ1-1,CASSLGVLMNTEAFF,TGCGCCAGCAGCTTGGGGGTACTGATGAACACTGAAGCTTTCTTT
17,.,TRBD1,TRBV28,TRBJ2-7,CASSLGDRQGGYYEQYF,TGTGCCAGCAGTTTAGGGGATCGACAGGGGGGATACTACGAGCAGTACTTC
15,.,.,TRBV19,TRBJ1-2,CASSIIGAGRYGYTF,TGTGCCAGTAGTATAATAGGGGCAGGGCGGTATGGCTACACCTTC
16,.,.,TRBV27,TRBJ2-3,CASSLLGMSSGDTQYF,TGTGCCAGCAGTTTATTGGGGATGTCGAGCGGGGATACGCAGTATTTT
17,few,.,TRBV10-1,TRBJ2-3,CASSRDSSLSRTDTQYF,TGCGCCAGCAGCCGCGACAGTTCACTCTCGAGGACAGATACGCAGTATTTT
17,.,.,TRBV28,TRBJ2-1,CASRDPLRGRRYNEQFF,TGTGCCAGCAGAGACCCTCTCCGGGGGAGGAGGTACAATGAGCAGTTCTTC
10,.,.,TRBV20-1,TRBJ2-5,CSAYKETQYF,TGCAGTGCTTATAAAGAGACCCAGTACTTC
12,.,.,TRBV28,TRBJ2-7,CASSLWGPEQYF,TGTGCCAGCAGTTTATGGGGGCCCGAGCAGTACTTC
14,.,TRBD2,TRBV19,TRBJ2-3,CAARNSGGTDTQYF,TGTGCCGCGAGAAATAGCGGGGGCACAGATACGCAGTATTTT
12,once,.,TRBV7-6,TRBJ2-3,CASSLAADTQYF,TGTGCCAGCAGCTTAGCTGCAGATACGCAGTATTTT
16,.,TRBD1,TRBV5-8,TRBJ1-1,CASSLPTGDRGTEAFF,TGTGCCAGCAGCTTGCCAACTGGTGACAGGGGTACTGAAGCTTTCTTT